A selection of T cell receptor beta chains follows, all from one sample in a study of identical twins. TCRdb called the 5' RACE reads again in MiXCR, with one record for every CDR3 protein. The sample has hundreds of thousands of distinct CDR3 sequences, 10% to 15% seen once. The data also belong to a second study, concerning yellow fever vaccine responses in identical twins.

Sequencing was carried out using PBMCs. Source of these receptors: a woman aged 18-30 years in good health. CDR3s include the opening cysteine and the closing phenylalanine or tryptophan. Only some rows state a clone size, as once, few, many or a class for expanded clones.

v_gene: TRBV24-1
j_gene: TRBJ1-5
abundance: NA
CDR3aa: CATSDLRGQPQHF

v_gene: TRBV29-1
j_gene: TRBJ1-2
abundance: few
CDR3aa: CSVETENSYGYTF

v_gene: TRBV6-5
j_gene: TRBJ2-7
abundance: few
CDR3aa: CASSSAGGRYEQYF

v_gene: TRBV28
j_gene: TRBJ1-1
abundance: NA
CDR3aa: CASYTSRGTEAFF

v_gene: TRBV6-2/TRBV6-3
j_gene: TRBJ2-1
abundance: NA
CDR3aa: CASSYRAGAYNEQFF

v_gene: TRBV11-1
j_gene: TRBJ2-3
abundance: few
CDR3aa: CASSLGGSRDKSTDTQYF

v_gene: TRBV18
j_gene: TRBJ2-1
abundance: NA
CDR3aa: CASSPPPSGRARNEQFF

v_gene: TRBV4-1
j_gene: TRBJ1-2
abundance: few
CDR3aa: CASSQDRRVWNGYTF

v_gene: TRBV14
j_gene: TRBJ2-5
abundance: NA
CDR3aa: CASSQENWVLQETQYF

v_gene: TRBV5-6
j_gene: TRBJ2-1
abundance: NA
CDR3aa: CASSLPRLAGGRRNEQFF

v_gene: TRBV7-9
j_gene: TRBJ1-1
abundance: few
CDR3aa: CASSAFERNTEAFF

v_gene: TRBV4-1
j_gene: TRBJ1-6
abundance: many
CDR3aa: CASSQELTGYSPLHF

v_gene: TRBV7-6
j_gene: TRBJ2-3
abundance: NA
CDR3aa: CASSARNRLAGVTDTQYF

v_gene: TRBV29-1
j_gene: TRBJ2-3
abundance: many
CDR3aa: CSVEVTRTDTQYF

v_gene: TRBV7-9
j_gene: TRBJ2-3
abundance: many
CDR3aa: CASRPKTTDTQYF

v_gene: TRBV11-2
j_gene: TRBJ1-1
abundance: NA
CDR3aa: CASSFTGVSGTEAFF

v_gene: TRBV5-1
j_gene: TRBJ2-3
abundance: many
CDR3aa: CASSTSAGVNTDTQYF

v_gene: TRBV2
j_gene: TRBJ2-3
abundance: NA
CDR3aa: CASFPRVITDTQYF

v_gene: TRBV15
j_gene: TRBJ2-2
abundance: NA
CDR3aa: CATSRETGAVYTGELFF

v_gene: TRBV27
j_gene: TRBJ2-4
abundance: few
CDR3aa: CASSLASGGNLAKNIQYF

v_gene: TRBV6-5
j_gene: TRBJ2-3
abundance: many
CDR3aa: CASRLLPLAGRGDTQYF

v_gene: TRBV7-9
j_gene: TRBJ2-2
abundance: NA
CDR3aa: CASSRQLELFF